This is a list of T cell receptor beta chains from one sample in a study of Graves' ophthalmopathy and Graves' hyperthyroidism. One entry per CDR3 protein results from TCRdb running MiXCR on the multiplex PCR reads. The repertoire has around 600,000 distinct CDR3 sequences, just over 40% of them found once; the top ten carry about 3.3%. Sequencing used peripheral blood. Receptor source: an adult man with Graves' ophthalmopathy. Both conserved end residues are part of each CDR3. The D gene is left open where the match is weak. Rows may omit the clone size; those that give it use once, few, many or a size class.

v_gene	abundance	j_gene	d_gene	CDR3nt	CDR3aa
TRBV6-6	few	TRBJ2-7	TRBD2	TGTGCCAGCAGTTCCAGGACTAGCGGGACCTACGAGCAGTACTTC	CASSSRTSGTYEQYF
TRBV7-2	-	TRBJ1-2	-	TGTGCCAGCAGCTCCCGGTTTGGCAGGTCCGACTATGGCTACACCTTC	CASSSRFGRSDYGYTF
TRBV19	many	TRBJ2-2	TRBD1	TGTGCCAGTAGTACCCCAGGGGACAGGCCCGGGGAGCTGTTTTTT	CASSTPGDRPGELFF
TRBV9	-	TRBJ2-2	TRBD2	TGTGCCAGCAGCCTCGGGGGTAGCGGGAGAAGGAGCACCGGGGAGCTGTTTTTT	CASSLGGSGRRSTGELFF
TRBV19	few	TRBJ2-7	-	TGTGCCAGTAGTATTTCAGGGAGGAACGAGCAGTACTTC	CASSISGRNEQYF
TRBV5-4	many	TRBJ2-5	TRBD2	TGTGCCAGCAGCCCCATAGCGGGACAAGAGACCCAGTACTTC	CASSPIAGQETQYF
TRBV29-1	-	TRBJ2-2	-	TGCAGCGTAGGTGCGGGGTCGGGCGGGGAGCTGTTTTTT	CSVGAGSGGELFF
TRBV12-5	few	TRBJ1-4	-	TGTGCTAGTGGTTTGGCGGGGATTAATGAAAAACTGTTTTTT	CASGLAGINEKLFF
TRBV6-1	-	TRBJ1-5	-	TGTGCCAGCAGTTACTCCCAGACCTTGAGAAATCAGCCCCAGCATTTT	CASSYSQTLRNQPQHF
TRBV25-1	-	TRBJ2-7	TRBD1	TGTGCCAGCAGTGCATCGGGACAGGGTTTAGGCGAGCAGTACTTC	CASSASGQGLGEQYF
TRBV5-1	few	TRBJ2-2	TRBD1	TGCGCCAGCAGCGACAGGGGGGGAAGGAGGAGGGAGCTGTTTTTT	CASSDRGGRRRELFF
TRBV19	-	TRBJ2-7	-	TGTGCCAGTCCGACTCCGTCCTACGAGCAGTACTTC	CASPTPSYEQYF
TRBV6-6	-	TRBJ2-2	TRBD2	TGTGCCAGCAGTTACCCGACTAGCGGGAGATTATACGGGGAGCTGTTTTTT	CASSYPTSGRLYGELFF
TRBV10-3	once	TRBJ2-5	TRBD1	TGTGCCATCAGTGAGTCGAGACAGGGGAGTGAAAAACTGTACTTC	CAISESRQGSEKLYF
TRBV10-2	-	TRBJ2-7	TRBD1	TGTGCCAGCAGGGGGCGTATGTACGAGCAGTACTTC	CASRGRMYEQYF
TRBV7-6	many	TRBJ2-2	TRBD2	TGTGCCAGCAGCTTAGCGCGGGGGTCCGGGGAGCTGTTTTTT	CASSLARGSGELFF
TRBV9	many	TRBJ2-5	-	TGTGCCAGCAGCGTAGGAGGCGGGCAGGGGGGAGAAGAGACCCAGTACTTC	CASSVGGGQGGEETQYF
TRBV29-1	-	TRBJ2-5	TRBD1	TGCAGCCACAGACAGGGCCTAACAGGAGGCCAGTACTTC	CSHRQGLTGGQYF
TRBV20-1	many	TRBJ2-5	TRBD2	TGCAGTGCTCGACCTTTAGCGGGGCCCGGAGAGACCCAGTACTTC	CSARPLAGPGETQYF
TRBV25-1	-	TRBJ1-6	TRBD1	TGTGCCGGGGGGGACAGGGTGAGTTCACCCCTCCACTTT	CAGGDRVSSPLHF
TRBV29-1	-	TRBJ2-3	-	TGCAGCGTTGAATGGGTTAATGGAGATACGCAGTATTTT	CSVEWVNGDTQYF
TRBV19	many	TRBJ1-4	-	TGTGCCAGTAGTATGGGTCGGAGGGAAAAACTGTTTTTT	CASSMGRREKLFF
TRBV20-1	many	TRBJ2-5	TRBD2	TGCAGTGCTGGGACTAGCGGGACGGAGACCCAGTACTTC	CSAGTSGTETQYF
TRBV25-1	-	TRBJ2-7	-	TGTGCCTGGAGGCCCTTGCTCCCCTACGAGCAGTACTTC	CAWRPLLPYEQYF
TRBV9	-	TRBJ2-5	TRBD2	TGTGCCAGCAGCGTAGGAGTGACTAGCGGGAGGCAAGAGACCCAGTACTTC	CASSVGVTSGRQETQYF
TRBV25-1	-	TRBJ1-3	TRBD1	TGTGCCAGCTCACCATCGGCGACAGGGGCTGGAAACACCATATATTTT	CASSPSATGAGNTIYF
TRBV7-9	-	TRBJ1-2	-	TGTGCCAGCAGCTTAGAGTCAGGGTCCTTCGGCTACACCTTC	CASSLESGSFGYTF
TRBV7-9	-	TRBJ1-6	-	TGTGCCAGCAGCTTAGGGGAACATAATTCACCCCTCCACTTT	CASSLGEHNSPLHF
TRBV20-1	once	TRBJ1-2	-	TGCAGTGCTCAAGACGGGGCAAGGGAGGGCTACACCTTC	CSAQDGAREGYTF
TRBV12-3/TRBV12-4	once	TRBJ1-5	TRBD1	TGTGCCAGCAGACAGCCGGGACAGGGGGGTCAGCCCCAGCATTTT	CASRQPGQGGQPQHF
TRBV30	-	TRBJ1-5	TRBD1	TGTGCCTGGACAGACAGGGAAGATCAGCCCCAGCATTTT	CAWTDREDQPQHF
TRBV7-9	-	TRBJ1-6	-	TGCGCCAGCAGCCCTGACGTAGGTTCACCCCTCCACTTT	CASSPDVGSPLHF
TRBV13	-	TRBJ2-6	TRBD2	TGTGCCAGCAGCCTAGCGGGCGCCGTCCTGACTTTC	CASSLAGAVLTF
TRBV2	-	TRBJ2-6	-	TGTGCCAGCACCCGGAGGGCTGGGGCCAAGGTCCTGACTTTC	CASTRRAGAKVLTF
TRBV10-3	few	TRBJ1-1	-	TGTGCCAGCAGTCGCCCCACCGGGAGAGAAGCTTTCTTT	CASSRPTGREAFF
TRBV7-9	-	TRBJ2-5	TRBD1	TGTGCCAGCAGCCGACCGACAGGGGACCAAGAGACCCAGTACTTC	CASSRPTGDQETQYF
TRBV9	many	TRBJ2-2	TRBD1	TGTGCCAGCAGCTCGACAGGGACCGGGGAGCTGTTTTTT	CASSSTGTGELFF
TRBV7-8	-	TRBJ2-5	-	TGTGCCAGCAGCCCCGGGAACGGGGTGGGGACCCAGTACTTC	CASSPGNGVGTQYF
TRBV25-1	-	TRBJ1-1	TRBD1	TGTGCCAGCAGGACCGACAGGGGGCGATTTGAAGCTTTCTTT	CASRTDRGRFEAFF
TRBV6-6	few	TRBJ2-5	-	TGTGCCAGCAGTTACGTGGGCAGGGGGGATATACAGACCCAGTACTTC	CASSYVGRGDIQTQYF
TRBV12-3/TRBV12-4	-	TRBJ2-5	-	TGTGCCAGCAGTTTGGGGGGATTAGGGACACTGCAAGAGACCCAGTACTTC	CASSLGGLGTLQETQYF